Listed below are T cell receptor beta chains from one sample, sequenced in a study of blood T cell repertoires in COVID-19. Only in-frame clones appear in the TCRdb table, and some are missing; sequencing was by immunoSEQ multiplex PCR. Of almost 300,000 clones in the sample, approximately 86% were seen once. The sample taken for sequencing was peripheral blood. The receptors originated from a man in his sixties or seventies with acute or convalescent COVID-19. Both conserved end residues are part of each CDR3. A D gene is named only where the DNA matches it firmly.

j_call d_call v_call cdr3_aa cdr3_nt
TRBJ1-2 TRBD1 TRBV6-2/TRBV6-3 CASSYIGTGNGYTF TGTGCCAGCAGTTACATCGGGACAGGGAATGGCTACACCTTC
TRBJ2-1 . TRBV11-3 CASSFNTNNEQFF TGTGCCAGCAGCTTCAACACTAACAATGAGCAGTTCTTC
TRBJ1-2 . TRBV6-5 CASSPGGGDYGYTF TGTGCCAGCAGTCCTGGAGGTGGGGACTATGGCTACACCTTC
TRBJ2-2 . TRBV4-2 CASSQVGGPGTNTGELFF TGTGCCAGCAGCCAAGTTGGGGGCCCAGGTACGAACACCGGGGAGCTGTTTTTT
TRBJ2-7 . TRBV18 CASSPMVGGSYEQYF TGTGCCAGCTCACCGATGGTAGGAGGGTCCTACGAGCAGTACTTC
TRBJ2-3 TRBD1 TRBV5-6 CASSFTRQGGTDTQYF TGTGCCAGCAGCTTCACAAGACAGGGAGGCACAGATACGCAGTATTTT
TRBJ1-1 TRBD1 TRBV19 CASRPADREIEAFF TGTGCCAGTAGGCCTGCGGACAGGGAAATTGAAGCTTTCTTT
TRBJ1-1 . TRBV14 CASSRHRAMNTEAFF TGTGCCAGCAGCCGCCACAGGGCTATGAACACTGAAGCTTTCTTT
TRBJ2-3 TRBD2 TRBV19 CASSIKGGRTDTQYF TGTGCCAGTAGTATTAAAGGCGGGAGGACAGATACGCAGTATTTT
TRBJ2-5 TRBD1 TRBV18 CASSLDRGGETQYF TGTGCCAGCTCACTCGACAGGGGCGGGGAGACCCAGTACTTC
TRBJ2-3 TRBD1 TRBV15 CATSRGGAGGSDTQYF TGTGCCACCAGCAGAGGTGGGGCAGGGGGCTCAGATACGCAGTATTTT
TRBJ2-1 TRBD2 TRBV24-1 CATSDPSVAGGPHNEQFF TGTGCCACCAGTGACCCCTCGGTCGCGGGAGGGCCGCACAATGAGCAGTTCTTC